This T cell receptor beta chain was found in a study of PD-1 blockade in classical Hodgkin lymphoma. Study results and caveats: Patients starting nivolumab less than 1 year after ASCT had lower diversity and were excluded from later analyses.

Documented time point: cycle 4 day 1 (C4D1), after five to seven weeks of nivolumab. Relapse was seen in all patients after autologous stem cell transplantation, and brentuximab vedotin exposure was variable. Researchers report purifying CD4+ T cells from thawed PBMCs by magnetic negative selection. Clones were sequenced by immunoSEQ multiplex PCR, and TCRdb holds only the in-frame ones, with some missing. This repertoire shows roughly 35,000 clones, 92% found once; its top ten account for 0.25% to 0.35%. CDR3 size: 14 residues. Germline CDR1 is SGHAT and CDR2 is FQNNGV. Trimming removed 0 bases at V and 0 bases at J, with 6 bases between. This clone was detected once. Its specificity is not known.

The clonotype comes from a human donor with classical Hodgkin lymphoma. The material sequenced was CD4+ T cells from blood, taken before the fourth cycle of nivolumab. The chain links TRBV11-2 to TRBJ2-7, with no clear D. The CDR3 DNA sequence: TGTGCCAGCAGCTTAGAGACGGTCTCCTACGAGCAGTACTTC. This sequence encodes CASSLETVSYEQYF.